This T cell receptor beta chain derives from a study of cytomegalovirus exposure and HLA in healthy donors. Study context: When roughly 420 donors were genotyped, about 81% of them were found to fall in the Caucasian-associated ancestry cluster.

With 60 Vbeta and 13 Jbeta primers, the PCR was carried out. Here immunoSEQ multiplex PCR was the method, and the copy in TCRdb shows in-frame clones only, minus some. The sample has 150,000 to 200,000 clones, around 85% seen once. Germline V lookup: CDR1 SGHRS, CDR2 YFSETQ. V was pared by 4 bases and J by 6 bases, with 19 bases of the junction left unmatched. This CDR3 comprises 18 residues. This clonotype was sampled from a human donor in good health. The sequenced sample consisted of PBMCs. This rearrangement joins TRBV5-1 to TRBJ2-7; 10 bases line up with TRBD2. CDR3 amino acids: CASSPEKGAGGLIGEQYF. Here the CDR3 DNA reads TGCGCCAGCAGCCCGGAGAAGGGAGCGGGGGGGTTGATCGGCGAGCAGTACTTC.